This T cell receptor (beta chain) was identified in a study of CD8+ T cells in alopecia areata. Comments on this clone: The junction differs from germline at one of its ends, possibly a read error.

Following RNA extraction, reverse transcription yielded cDNA that acted as the sequencing template. Profiled with immunoSEQ multiplex PCR; TCRdb holds only in-frame clones, not every one. This table has 150,000 to 200,000 clones, 55% appearing once. Germline V CDR1 and CDR2: SQVTM, ANQGSEA. This CDR3 region has 14 residues. The chain combines TRBV29-1 with TRBJ2-3; TRBD1 matches 10 bases. The clonotype comes from a human donor in good health. The sample comprised CD4+ T cells sorted from blood. CDR3 sequence (DNA): TGCAGCGTTCAAGACAGGGGGCGGGCAGATACGCAGTATTTT. It specifies CSVQDRGRADTQYF.